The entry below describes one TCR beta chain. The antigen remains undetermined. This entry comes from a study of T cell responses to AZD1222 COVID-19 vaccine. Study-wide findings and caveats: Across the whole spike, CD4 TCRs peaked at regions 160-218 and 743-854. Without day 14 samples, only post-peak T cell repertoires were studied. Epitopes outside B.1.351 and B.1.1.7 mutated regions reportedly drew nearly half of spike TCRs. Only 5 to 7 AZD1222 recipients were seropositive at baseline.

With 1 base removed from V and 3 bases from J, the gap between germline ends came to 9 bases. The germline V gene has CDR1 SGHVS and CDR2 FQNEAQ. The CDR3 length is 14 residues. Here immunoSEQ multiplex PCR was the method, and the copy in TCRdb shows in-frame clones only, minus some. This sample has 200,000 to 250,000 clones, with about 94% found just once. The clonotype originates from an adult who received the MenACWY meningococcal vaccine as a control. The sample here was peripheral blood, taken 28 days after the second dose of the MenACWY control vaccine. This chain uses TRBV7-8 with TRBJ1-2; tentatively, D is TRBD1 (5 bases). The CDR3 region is CASSLDRWDYGYTF. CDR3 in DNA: TGTGCCAGCAGCTTAGACAGGTGGGACTATGGCTACACCTTC. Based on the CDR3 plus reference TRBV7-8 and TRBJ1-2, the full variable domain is GAGVSQSPRYKVAKRGQDVALRCDPISGHVSLFWYQQALGQGPEFLTYFQNEAQLDKSGLPSDRFFAERPEGSVSTLKIQRTQQEDSAVYLCASSLDRWDYGYTFGSGTRLTVV.